Here is one T cell receptor beta chain with its context. Other DNA sequences in this sample translate to the same CDR3. Original handling: Reference gene primer amplification yielded estimated nucleated cell counts. TCRdb's copy holds only in-frame clones and misses some; the assay was immunoSEQ multiplex PCR. V, J and clone size reflect that table, while D and trimming were determined from the DNA. Here the sample spans a few hundred thousand clones, approximately 89% being singletons. This sample was included in a study of blood T cell repertoires in COVID-19. V was trimmed by 2 bases and J by 1 base, leaving 3 bases between them. The CDR3 sequence is 12 residues long. Germline-derived CDR1 and CDR2 are LGHDT and YNNKEL (reference sequence).

Sequencing was done on a sample of peripheral blood. This TCR was sampled from a woman between 55 and 75 years old with acute or convalescent COVID-19. The V call is TRBV3-1 (or the pseudogene TRBV3-2), the J call TRBJ2-7, with no clear D. The CDR3 DNA reads as TGTGCCAGCAGCCAATTATCCTACGAGCAGTACTTC. It specifies CASSQLSYEQYF.